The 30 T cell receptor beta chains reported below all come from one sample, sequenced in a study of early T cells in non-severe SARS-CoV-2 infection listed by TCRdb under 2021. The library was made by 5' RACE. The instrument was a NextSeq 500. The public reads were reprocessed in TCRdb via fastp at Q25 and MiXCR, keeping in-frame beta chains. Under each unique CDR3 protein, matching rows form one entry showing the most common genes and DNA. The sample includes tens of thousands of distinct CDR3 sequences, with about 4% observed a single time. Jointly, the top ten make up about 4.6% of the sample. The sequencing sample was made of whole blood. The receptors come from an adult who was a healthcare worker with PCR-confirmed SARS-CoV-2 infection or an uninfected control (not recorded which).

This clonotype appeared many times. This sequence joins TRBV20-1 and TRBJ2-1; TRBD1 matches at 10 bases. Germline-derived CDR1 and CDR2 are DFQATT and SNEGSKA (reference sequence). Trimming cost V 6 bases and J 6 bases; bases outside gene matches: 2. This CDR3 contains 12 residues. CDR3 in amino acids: CSAGTGANEQFF. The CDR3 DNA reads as TGCAGTGCGGGGACAGGGGCCAATGAGCAGTTCTTC.

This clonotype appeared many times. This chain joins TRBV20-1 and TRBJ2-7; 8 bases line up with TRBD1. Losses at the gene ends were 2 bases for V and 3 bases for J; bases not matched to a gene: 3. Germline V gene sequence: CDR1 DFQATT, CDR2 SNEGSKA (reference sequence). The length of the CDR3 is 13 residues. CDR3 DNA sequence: TGCAGTGCTAGATACAGGGGGAACTACGAGCAGTACTTC. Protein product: CSARYRGNYEQYF.

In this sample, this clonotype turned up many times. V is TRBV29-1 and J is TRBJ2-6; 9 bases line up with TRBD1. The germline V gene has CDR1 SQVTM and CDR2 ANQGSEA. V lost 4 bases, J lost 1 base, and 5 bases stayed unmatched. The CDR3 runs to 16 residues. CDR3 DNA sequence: TGCAGCGTTGGCGGACAGGGGCAGTCTGGGGCCAACGTCCTGACTTTC. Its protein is CSVGGQGQSGANVLTF.

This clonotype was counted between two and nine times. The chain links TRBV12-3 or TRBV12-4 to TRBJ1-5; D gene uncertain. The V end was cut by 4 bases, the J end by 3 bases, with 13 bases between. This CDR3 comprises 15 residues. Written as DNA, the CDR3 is TGTGCCAGCAGTTATGCAGGAAGATACAATCAGCCCCAGCATTTT. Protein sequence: CASSYAGRYNQPQHF.

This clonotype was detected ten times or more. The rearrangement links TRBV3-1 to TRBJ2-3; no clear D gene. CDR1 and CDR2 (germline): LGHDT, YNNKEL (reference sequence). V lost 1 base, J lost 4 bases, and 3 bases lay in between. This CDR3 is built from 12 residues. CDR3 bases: TGTGCCAGCAGCCAAGGGGCAGATACGCAGTATTTT. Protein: CASSQGADTQYF.

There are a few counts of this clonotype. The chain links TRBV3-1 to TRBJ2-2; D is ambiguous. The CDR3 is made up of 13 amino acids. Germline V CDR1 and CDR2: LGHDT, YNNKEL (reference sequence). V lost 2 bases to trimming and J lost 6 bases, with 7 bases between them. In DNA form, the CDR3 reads TGTGCCAGCAGCCAACGAGGCGCCGGGGAGCTGTTTTTT. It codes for CASSQRGAGELFF.

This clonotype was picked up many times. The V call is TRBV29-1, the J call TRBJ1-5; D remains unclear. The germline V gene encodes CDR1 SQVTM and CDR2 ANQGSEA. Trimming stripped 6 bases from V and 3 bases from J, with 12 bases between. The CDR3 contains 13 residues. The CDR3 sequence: CSVQQASNQPQHF. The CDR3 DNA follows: TGCAGCGTACAGCAGGCTTCCAATCAGCCCCAGCATTTT. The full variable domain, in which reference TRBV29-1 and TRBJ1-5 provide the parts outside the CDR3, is SAVISQKPSRDICQRGTSLTIQCQVDSQVTMMFWYRQQPGQSLTLIATANQGSEATYESGFVIDKFPISRPNLTFSTLTVSNMSPEDSSIYLCSVQQASNQPQHFGDGTRLSIL.

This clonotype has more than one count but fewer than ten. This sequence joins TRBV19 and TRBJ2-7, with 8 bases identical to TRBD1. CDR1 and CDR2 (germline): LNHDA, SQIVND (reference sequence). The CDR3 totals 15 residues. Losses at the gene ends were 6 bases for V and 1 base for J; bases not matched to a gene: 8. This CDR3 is CASSPGQGPSYEQYF. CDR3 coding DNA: TGTGCCAGTAGCCCCGGACAGGGTCCTTCCTACGAGCAGTACTTC. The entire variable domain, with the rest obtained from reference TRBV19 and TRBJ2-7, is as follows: DGGITQSPKYLFRKEGQNVTLSCEQNLNHDAMYWYRQDPGQGLRLIYYSQIVNDFQKGDIAEGYSVSREKKESFPLTVTSAQKNPTAFYLCASSPGQGPSYEQYFGPGTRLTVT.

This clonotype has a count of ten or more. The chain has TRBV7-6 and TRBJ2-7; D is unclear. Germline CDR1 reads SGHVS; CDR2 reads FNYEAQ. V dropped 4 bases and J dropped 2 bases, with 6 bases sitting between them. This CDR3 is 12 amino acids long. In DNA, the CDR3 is TGTGCCAGCAGCTCCGAAACCTACGAGCAGTACTTC. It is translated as CASSSETYEQYF.

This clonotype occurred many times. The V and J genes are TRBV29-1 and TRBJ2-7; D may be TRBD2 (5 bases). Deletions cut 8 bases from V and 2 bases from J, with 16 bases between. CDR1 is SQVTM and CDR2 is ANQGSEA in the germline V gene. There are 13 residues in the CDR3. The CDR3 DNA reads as TGCAGCTTCTCCCCGGGATTTGCCTACGAGCAGTACTTC. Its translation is CSFSPGFAYEQYF.

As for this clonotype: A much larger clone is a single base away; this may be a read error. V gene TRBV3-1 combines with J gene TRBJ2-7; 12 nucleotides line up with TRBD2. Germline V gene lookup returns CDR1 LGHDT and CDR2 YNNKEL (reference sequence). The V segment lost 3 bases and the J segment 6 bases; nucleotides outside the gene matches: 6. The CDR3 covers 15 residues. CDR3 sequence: CASSHPTSGRVEQYF. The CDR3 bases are TGTGCCAGCAGCCACCCGACTAGCGGGAGAGTCGAGCAGTACTTC.

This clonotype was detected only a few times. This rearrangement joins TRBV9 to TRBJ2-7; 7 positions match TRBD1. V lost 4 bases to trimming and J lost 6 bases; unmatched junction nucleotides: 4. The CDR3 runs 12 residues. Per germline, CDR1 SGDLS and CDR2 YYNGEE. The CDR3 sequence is CASSPTGTEQYF. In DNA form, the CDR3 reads TGTGCCAGCAGCCCGACAGGGACCGAGCAGTACTTC.

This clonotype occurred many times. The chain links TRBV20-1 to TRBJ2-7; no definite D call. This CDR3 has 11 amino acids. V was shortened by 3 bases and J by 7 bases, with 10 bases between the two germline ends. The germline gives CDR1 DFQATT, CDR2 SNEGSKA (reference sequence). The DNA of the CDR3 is TGCAGTGCTAGCCCGAACGGGGAGCAGTACTTC. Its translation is CSASPNGEQYF.

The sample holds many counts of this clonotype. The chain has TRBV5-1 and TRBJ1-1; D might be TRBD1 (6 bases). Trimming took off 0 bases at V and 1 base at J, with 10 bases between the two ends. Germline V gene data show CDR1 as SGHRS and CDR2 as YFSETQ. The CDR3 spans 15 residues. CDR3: CASSLGRGANTEAFF. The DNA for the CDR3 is TGCGCCAGCAGCTTGGGACGGGGGGCGAACACTGAAGCTTTCTTT.

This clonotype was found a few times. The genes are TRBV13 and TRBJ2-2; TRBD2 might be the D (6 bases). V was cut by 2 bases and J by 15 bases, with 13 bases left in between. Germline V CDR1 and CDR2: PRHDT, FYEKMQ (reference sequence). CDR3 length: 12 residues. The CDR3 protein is CASSLTGTELFF. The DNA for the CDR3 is TGTGCCAGCAGCTTAACCGGGACTGAGTTGTTTTTT.

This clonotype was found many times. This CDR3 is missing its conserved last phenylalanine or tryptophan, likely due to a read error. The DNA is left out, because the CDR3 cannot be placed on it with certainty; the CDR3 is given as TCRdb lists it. CDR3 residues: CASSLLPS. The chain couples TRBV7-9 to TRBJ2-4. In germline, CDR1 is SEHNR, CDR2 FQNEAQ (reference sequence). Including both end residues, the CDR3 is 8 amino acids long.

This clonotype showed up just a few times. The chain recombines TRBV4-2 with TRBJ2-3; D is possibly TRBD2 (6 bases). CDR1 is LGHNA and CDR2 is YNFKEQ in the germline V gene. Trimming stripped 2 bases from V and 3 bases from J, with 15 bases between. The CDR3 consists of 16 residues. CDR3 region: CASSQMTGEGTDTQYF. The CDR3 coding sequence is TGTGCCAGCAGCCAAATGACGGGAGAGGGTACAGATACGCAGTATTTT.

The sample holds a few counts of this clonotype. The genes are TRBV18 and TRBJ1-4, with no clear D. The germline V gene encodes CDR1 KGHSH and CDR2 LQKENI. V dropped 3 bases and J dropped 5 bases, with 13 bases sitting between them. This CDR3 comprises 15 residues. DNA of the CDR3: TGTGCCAGCTCACCGCCCGGCCAGCGGAATGAAAAACTGTTTTTT. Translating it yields CASSPPGQRNEKLFF.

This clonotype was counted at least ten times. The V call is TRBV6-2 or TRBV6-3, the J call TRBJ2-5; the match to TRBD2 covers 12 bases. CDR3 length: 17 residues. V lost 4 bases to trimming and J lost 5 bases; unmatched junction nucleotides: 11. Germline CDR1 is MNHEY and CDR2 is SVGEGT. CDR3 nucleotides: TGTGCCAGCAGTTTCAAACTAGCGGGAGGAGTTGCGGAGACCCAGTACTTC. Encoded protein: CASSFKLAGGVAETQYF.

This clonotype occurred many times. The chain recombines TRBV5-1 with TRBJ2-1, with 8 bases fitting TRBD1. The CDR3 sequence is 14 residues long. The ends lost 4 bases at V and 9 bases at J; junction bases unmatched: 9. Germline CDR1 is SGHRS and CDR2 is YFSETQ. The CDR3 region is CASSGVRQGAEQFF. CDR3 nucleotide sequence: TGCGCCAGCAGCGGGGTCAGGCAGGGGGCTGAGCAGTTCTTC.

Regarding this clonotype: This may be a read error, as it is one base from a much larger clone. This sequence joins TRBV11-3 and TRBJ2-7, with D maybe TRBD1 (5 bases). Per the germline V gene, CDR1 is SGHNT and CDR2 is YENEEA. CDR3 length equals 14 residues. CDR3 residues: CTSSLGQSSYEQYF. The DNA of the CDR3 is TGTACCAGCAGCTTAGGACAAAGCTCCTACGAGCAGTACTTC. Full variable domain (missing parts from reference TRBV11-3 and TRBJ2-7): EAGVVQSPRYKIIEKKQPVAFWCNPISGHNTLYWYLQNLGQGPELLIRYENEEAVDDSQLPKDRFSAERLKGVDSTLKIQPAELGDSAVYLCTSSLGQSSYEQYFGPGTRLTVT.

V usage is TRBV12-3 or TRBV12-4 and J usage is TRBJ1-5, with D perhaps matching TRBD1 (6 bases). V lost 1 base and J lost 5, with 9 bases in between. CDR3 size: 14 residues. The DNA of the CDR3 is TGTGCCAGCAGTTTAGACAGGGCGGATCAGCCCCAGCATTTT. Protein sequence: CASSLDRADQPQHF.

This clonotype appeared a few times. The CDR3 here is CASSQRTGNYGYTF. Written as DNA, the CDR3 is TGTGCCAGCAGCCAGAGGACAGGGAACTATGGCTACACCTTC. The chain couples TRBV5-4 to TRBJ1-2, with 8 bases aligning to TRBD1. Trimming at V came to 4 bases and at J to 2 bases, leaving 4 bases not matched to a gene. The CDR3 length is 14 residues. Germline CDR1 reads SGHNT; CDR2 reads YYREEE (reference sequence).

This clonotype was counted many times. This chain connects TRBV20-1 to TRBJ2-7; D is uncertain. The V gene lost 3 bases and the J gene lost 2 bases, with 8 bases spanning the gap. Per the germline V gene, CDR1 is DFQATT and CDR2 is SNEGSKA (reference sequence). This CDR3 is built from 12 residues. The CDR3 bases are TGCAGTGCTAGCCGGGTGGCCTACGAGCAGTACTTC. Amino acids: CSASRVAYEQYF.

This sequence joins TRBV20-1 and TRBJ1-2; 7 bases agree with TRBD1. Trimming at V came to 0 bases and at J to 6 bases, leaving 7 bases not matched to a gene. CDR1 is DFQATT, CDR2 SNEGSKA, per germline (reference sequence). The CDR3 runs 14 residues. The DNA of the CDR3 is TGCAGTGCTAGAGAGGGACAGTACAGACATGGCTACACCTTC. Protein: CSAREGQYRHGYTF.

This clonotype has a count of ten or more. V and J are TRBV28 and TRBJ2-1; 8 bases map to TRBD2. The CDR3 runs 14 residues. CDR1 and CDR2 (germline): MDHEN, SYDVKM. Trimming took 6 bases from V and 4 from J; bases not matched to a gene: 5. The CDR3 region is CASRAGEEYNEQFF. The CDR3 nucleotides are TGTGCCAGCAGAGCGGGAGAGGAGTACAATGAGCAGTTCTTC.

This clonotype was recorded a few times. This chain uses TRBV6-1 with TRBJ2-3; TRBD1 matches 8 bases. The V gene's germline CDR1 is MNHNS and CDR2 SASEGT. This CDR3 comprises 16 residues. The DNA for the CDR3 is TGTGCTACCGGGACAGGACTTCTTGCGGGCACAGATACGCAGTATTTT. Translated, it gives CATGTGLLAGTDTQYF.

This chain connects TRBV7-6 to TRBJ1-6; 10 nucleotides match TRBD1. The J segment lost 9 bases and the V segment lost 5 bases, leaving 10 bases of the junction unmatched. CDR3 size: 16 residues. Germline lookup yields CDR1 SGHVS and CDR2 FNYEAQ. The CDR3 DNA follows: TGTGCCAGCAGCCGCGGAGCGGGACAGGGGAGTTCACCCCTCCACTTT. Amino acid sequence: CASSRGAGQGSSPLHF. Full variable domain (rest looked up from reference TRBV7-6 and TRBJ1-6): GAGVSQSPRYKVTKRGQDVALRCDPISGHVSLYWYRQALGQGPEFLTYFNYEAQQDKSGLPNDRFSAERPEGSISTLTIQRTEQRDSAMYRCASSRGAGQGSSPLHFGNGTRLTVT.

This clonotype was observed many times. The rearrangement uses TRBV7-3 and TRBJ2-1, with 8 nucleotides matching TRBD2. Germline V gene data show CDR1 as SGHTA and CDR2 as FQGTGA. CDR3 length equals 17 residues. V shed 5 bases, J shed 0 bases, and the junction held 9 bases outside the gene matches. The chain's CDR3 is CASSPREGGTSYNEQFF. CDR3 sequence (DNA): TGTGCCAGCAGCCCCCGGGAGGGCGGGACCTCCTACAATGAGCAGTTCTTC.

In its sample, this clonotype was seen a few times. This CDR3 is CASSPPRTDFYEQYF. The CDR3, as DNA: TGTGCCAGCAGCCCACCCCGGACGGATTTCTACGAGCAGTACTTC. The gene calls are TRBV21-1 and TRBJ2-7; the table's TRBD1 call for D was not verified on the DNA. TRBV21-1 is an annotated pseudogene. The CDR3 extends over 15 amino acids.